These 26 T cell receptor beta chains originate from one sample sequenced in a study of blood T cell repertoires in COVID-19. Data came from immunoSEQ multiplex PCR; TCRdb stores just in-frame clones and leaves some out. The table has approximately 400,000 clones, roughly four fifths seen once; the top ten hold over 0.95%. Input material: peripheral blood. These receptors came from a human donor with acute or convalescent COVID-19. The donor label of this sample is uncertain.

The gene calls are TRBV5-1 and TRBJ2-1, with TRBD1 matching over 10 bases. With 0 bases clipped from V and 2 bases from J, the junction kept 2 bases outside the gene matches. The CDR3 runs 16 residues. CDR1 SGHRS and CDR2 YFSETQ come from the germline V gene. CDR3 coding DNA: TGCGCCAGCAGCTTGGCCGGACAGGGGGCCTACAATGAGCAGTTCTTC. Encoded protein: CASSLAGQGAYNEQFF.

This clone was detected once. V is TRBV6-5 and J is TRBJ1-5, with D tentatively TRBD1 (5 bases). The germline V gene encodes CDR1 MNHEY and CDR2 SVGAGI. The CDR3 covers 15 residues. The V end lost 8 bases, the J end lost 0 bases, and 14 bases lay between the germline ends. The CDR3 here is CASHPGLLSNQPQHF. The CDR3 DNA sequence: TGTGCCAGCCACCCAGGGCTACTTAGCAATCAGCCCCAGCATTTT.

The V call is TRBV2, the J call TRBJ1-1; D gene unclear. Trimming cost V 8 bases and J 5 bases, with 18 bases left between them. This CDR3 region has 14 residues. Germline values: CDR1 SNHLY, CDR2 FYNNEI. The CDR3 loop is CASLYLEKRTEAFF. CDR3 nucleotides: TGTGCCAGCCTATATCTAGAGAAGAGGACTGAAGCTTTCTTT.

The CDR3 DNA is TGTGCCAGCACCCGGGACACCACTGAAGCTTTCTTT. Encoded protein: CASTRDTTEAFF. This chain links TRBV12-3 or TRBV12-4 with TRBJ1-1, with D possibly matching TRBD1 (6 bases). Trimming pared 7 bases from V and 4 bases from J, leaving 10 bases between. This CDR3 has 12 residues.

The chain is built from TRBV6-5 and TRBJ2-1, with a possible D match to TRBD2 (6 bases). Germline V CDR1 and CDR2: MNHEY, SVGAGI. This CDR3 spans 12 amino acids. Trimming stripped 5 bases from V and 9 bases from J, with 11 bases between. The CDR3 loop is CASSQRRGEQFF. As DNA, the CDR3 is TGTGCCAGCAGTCAGCGGAGGGGTGAGCAGTTCTTC.

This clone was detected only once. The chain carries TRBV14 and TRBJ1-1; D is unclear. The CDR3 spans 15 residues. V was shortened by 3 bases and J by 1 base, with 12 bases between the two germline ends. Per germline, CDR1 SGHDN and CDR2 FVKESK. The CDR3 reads CASSQILSPNTEAFF. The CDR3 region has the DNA TGTGCCAGCAGCCAGATCCTATCCCCGAACACTGAAGCTTTCTTT. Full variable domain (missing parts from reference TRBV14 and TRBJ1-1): EAGVTQFPSHSVIEKGQTVTLRCDPISGHDNLYWYRRVMGKEIKFLLHFVKESKQDESGMPNNRFLAERTGGTYSTLKVQPAELEDSGVYFCASSQILSPNTEAFFGQGTRLTVV.

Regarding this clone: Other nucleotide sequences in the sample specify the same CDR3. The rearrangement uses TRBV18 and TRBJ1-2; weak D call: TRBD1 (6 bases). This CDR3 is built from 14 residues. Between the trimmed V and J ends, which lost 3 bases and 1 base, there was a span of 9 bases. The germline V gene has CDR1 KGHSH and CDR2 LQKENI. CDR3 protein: CASSPLDSNYGYTF. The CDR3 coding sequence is TGTGCCAGCTCACCCCTGGACAGTAACTATGGCTACACCTTC.

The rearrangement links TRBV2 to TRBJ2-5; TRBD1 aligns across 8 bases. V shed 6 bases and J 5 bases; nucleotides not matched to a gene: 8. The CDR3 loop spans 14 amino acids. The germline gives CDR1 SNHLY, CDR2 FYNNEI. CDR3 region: CASSPTGVGETQYF. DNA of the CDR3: TGTGCCAGCAGCCCGACAGGGGTTGGGGAGACCCAGTACTTC. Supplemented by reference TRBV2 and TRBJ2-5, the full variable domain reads EPEVTQTPSHQVTQMGQEVILRCVPISNHLYFYWYRQILGQKVEFLVSFYNNEISEKSEIFDDQFSVERPDGSNFTLKIRSTKLEDSAMYFCASSPTGVGETQYFGPGTRLLVL.

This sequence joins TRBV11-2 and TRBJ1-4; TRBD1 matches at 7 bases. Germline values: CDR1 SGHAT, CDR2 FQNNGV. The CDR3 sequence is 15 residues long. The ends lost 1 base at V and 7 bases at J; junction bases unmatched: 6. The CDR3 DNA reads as TGTGCCAGCAGCTTAGTGGCAGGGGGTCCTGAAAAACTGTTTTTT. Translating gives CASSLVAGGPEKLFF.

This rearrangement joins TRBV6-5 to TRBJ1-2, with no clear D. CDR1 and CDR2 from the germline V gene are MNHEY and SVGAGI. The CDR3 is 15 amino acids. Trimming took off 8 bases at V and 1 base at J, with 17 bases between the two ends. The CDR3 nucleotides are TGTGCCAGCCTGCGGGGAGGGCCCAATAACTATGGCTACACCTTC. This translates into CASLRGGPNNYGYTF.

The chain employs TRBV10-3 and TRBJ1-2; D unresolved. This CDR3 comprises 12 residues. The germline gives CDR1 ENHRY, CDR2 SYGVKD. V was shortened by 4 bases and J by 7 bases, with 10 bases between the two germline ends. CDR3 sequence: CAISGLAVGYTF. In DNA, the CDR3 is TGTGCCATCAGTGGTTTGGCGGTTGGCTACACCTTC.

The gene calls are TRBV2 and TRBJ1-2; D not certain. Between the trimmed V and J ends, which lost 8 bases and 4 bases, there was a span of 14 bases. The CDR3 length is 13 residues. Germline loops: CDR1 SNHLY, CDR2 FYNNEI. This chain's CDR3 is CASRNSLSYGYTF. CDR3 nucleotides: TGTGCCAGCCGGAATAGCCTCAGCTATGGCTACACCTTC.

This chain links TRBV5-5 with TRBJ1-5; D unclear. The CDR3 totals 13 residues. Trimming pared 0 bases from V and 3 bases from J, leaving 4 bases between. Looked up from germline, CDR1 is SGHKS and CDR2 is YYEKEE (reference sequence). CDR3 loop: CASSLGLNQPQHF. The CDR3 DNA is TGTGCCAGCAGCTTGGGACTCAATCAGCCCCAGCATTTT. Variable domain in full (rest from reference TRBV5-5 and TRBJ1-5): DAGVTQSPTHLIKTRGQQVTLRCSPISGHKSVSWYQQVLGQGPQFIFQYYEKEERGRGNFPDRFSARQFPNYSSELNVNALLLGDSALYLCASSLGLNQPQHFGDGTRLSIL.

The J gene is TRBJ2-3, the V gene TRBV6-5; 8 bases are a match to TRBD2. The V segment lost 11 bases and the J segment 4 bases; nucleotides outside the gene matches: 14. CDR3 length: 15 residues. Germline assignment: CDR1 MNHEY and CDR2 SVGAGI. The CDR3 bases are TGTGCCGGGTCCTTGTCGGGGGGGATTTCAGATACGCAGTATTTT. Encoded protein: CAGSLSGGISDTQYF.

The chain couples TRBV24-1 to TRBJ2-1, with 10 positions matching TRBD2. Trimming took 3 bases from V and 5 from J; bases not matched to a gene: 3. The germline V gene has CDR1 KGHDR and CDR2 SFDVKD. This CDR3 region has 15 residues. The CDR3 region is CATSDPSGRNNEQFF. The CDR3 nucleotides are TGTGCCACCAGTGATCCTAGCGGGAGAAACAATGAGCAGTTCTTC.

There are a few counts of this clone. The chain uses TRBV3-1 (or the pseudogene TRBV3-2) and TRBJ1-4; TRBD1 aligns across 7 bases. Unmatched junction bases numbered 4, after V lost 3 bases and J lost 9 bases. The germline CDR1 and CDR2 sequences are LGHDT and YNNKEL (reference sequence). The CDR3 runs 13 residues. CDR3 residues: CASSQTGSKKLFF. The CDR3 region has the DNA TGTGCCAGCAGCCAGACAGGGTCCAAAAAACTGTTTTTT.

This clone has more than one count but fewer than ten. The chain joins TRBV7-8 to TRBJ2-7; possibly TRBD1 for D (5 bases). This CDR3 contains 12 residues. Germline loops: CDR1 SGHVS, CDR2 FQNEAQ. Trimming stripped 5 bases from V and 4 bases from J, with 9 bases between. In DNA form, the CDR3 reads TGTGCCAGCAGCCATACAGGTTACGAGCAGTACTTC. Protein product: CASSHTGYEQYF.

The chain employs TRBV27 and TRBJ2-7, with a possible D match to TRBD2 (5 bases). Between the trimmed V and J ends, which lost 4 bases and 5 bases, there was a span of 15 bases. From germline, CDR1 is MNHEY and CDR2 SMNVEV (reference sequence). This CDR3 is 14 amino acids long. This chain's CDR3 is CASSYSAAHDEQYF. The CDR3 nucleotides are TGTGCCAGCAGTTATAGCGCGGCCCATGACGAGCAGTACTTC.

The CDR3 sequence: CASSGPGVGLSSYEQYF. The CDR3 nucleotides read TGTGCCAGCAGCGGACCGGGGGTCGGGTTGTCCTCCTACGAGCAGTACTTC. The genes are TRBV9 and TRBJ2-7; D might be TRBD2 (6 bases). Germline V gene lookup returns CDR1 SGDLS and CDR2 YYNGEE. The CDR3 contains 17 residues. The V end was cut by 3 bases, the J end by 0 bases, with 19 bases between. Full variable domain (outside the CDR3, taken from reference TRBV9 and TRBJ2-7): DSGVTQTPKHLITATGQRVTLRCSPRSGDLSVYWYQQSLDQGLQFLIQYYNGEERAKGNILERFSAQQFPDLHSELNLSSLELGDSALYFCASSGPGVGLSSYEQYFGPGTRLTVT.

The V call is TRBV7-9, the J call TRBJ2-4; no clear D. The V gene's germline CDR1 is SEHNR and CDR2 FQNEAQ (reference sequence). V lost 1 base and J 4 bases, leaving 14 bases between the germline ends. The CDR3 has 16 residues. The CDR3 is CASSLGVAQLKNIQYF. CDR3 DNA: TGTGCCAGCAGCTTAGGGGTGGCACAGTTAAAAAACATTCAGTACTTC.

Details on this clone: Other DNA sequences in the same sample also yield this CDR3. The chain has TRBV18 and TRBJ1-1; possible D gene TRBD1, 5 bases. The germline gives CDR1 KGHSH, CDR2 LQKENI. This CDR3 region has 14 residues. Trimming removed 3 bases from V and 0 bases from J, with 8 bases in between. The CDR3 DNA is TGTGCCAGCTCACCCCAGGGCCTGAACACTGAAGCTTTCTTT. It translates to CASSPQGLNTEAFF.

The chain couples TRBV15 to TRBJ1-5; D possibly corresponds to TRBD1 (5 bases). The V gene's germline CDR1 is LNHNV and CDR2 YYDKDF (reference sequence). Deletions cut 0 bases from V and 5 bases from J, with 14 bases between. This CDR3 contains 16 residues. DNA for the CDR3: TGTGCCACCAGCAGAGATCCGAGGCAGGGCTATCAGCCCCAGCATTTT. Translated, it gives CATSRDPRQGYQPQHF.

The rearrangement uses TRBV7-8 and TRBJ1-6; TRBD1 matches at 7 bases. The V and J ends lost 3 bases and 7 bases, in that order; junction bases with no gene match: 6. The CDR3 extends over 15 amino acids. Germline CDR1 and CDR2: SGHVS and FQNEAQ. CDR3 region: CASSLRDSRNSPLHF. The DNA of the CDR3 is TGTGCCAGCAGCTTGCGGGACAGTAGGAATTCACCCCTCCACTTT.

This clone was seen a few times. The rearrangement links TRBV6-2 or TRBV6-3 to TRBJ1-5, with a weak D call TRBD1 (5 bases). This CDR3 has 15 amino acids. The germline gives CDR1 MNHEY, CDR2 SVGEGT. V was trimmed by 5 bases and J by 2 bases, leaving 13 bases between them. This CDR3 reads CASSPWGEGNQPQHF. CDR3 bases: TGTGCCAGCAGTCCCTGGGGGGAAGGCAATCAGCCCCAGCATTTT.

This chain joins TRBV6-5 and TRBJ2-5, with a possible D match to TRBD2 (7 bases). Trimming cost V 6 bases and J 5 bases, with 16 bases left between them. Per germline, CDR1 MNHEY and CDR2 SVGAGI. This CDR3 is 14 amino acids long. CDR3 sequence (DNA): TGTGCCAGCAGGGGGGGGCCTGAGAGGGAGACCCAGTACTTC. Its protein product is CASRGGPERETQYF.

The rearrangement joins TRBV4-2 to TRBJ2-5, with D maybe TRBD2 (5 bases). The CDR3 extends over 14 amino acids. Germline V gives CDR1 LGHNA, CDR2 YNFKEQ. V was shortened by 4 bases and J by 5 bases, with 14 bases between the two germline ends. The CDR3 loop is CASSLAYLGETQYF. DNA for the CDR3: TGTGCCAGCAGCCTAGCGTACTTGGGGGAGACCCAGTACTTC.